The source of this TCR beta chain is a study of blood T cell repertoires in COVID-19. At the level of the study: Acute and convalescent COVID-19 specimens originated in the United States, Italy and Spain. From T cells, B-cell-depleted T cells, or PBMCs came the material, which was cDNA or gDNA.

Measured with immunoSEQ multiplex PCR; TCRdb has only the in-frame clones, and not every one. In the table there are approximately 380,000 clones, more than 85% of which are singletons. Germline CDR1 reads SGDLS; CDR2 reads YYNGEE. CDR3 size: 13 residues. Between the trimmed V and J ends, which lost 5 bases and 6 bases, there was a span of 14 bases. The chain has TRBV9 and TRBJ1-2; D is uncertain. This sequence originates from a woman aged 40-49 years who had been exposed to COVID-19. The source material was PBMCs or T cells enriched from blood (not recorded which). The DNA for the CDR3 is TGTGCCAGCAGGCCTGCGGGATCCCATGGCTACACCTTC. The encoded protein is CASRPAGSHGYTF.